The rows below give T cell receptor beta chains drawn from one sample of a study of CD8 T cells in Susac syndrome. TCRdb reprocessed the immunoSEQ multiplex PCR reads via MiXCR and lists one record per CDR3 protein. This table has 250,000 to 350,000 distinct CDR3 sequences, around 83% appearing once. The specimen was CD8+ T cells from PBMCs. These receptors originate from a human donor with multiple sclerosis. Each CDR3 is given with its conserved first and last residue. D genes are given only for firm matches. Expanded clones get a size class; other rows say once, few or many, or leave the size out.

j_call | clone_size | d_call | v_call | cdr3_aa | cdr3_nt
TRBJ2-1 | - | - | TRBV2 | CASRSGGGGHNEQFF | TGTGCCAGCAGATCCGGAGGGGGTGGACACAATGAGCAGTTCTTC
TRBJ2-1 | - | - | TRBV27 | CASSFPLREQFF | TGTGCCAGCAGTTTTCCGCTCCGTGAGCAGTTCTTC
TRBJ2-3 | - | - | TRBV9 | CASSVGDGRTSTDTQYF | TGTGCCAGCAGCGTCGGCGACGGCAGGACTAGCACAGATACGCAGTATTTT
TRBJ1-4 | - | - | TRBV6-1 | CASSKPATNEKLFF | TGTGCCAGCAGTAAACCTGCAACTAATGAAAAACTGTTTTTT
TRBJ2-3 | - | - | TRBV5-1 | CASSVFGIGGPGADTQYF | TGCGCCAGCAGCGTCTTTGGTATAGGTGGGCCGGGGGCAGATACGCAGTATTTT
TRBJ1-2 | - | TRBD1 | TRBV9 | CASSDSRTGPRSNYGYTF | TGTGCCAGCAGCGACTCAAGGACAGGCCCGAGGTCGAACTATGGCTACACCTTC
TRBJ1-2 | - | TRBD1 | TRBV28 | CASTRTGGNYGYTF | TGTGCCAGCACCCGGACAGGTGGGAACTATGGCTACACCTTC
TRBJ2-1 | - | - | TRBV2 | CASSRRDLLANEQFF | TGTGCCAGCAGTCGGAGGGACCTATTGGCCAATGAGCAGTTCTTC
TRBJ2-1 | - | TRBD2 | TRBV29-1 | CSVDPTSANEQFF | TGCAGCGTTGACCCGACTAGCGCCAATGAGCAGTTCTTC
TRBJ2-7 | - | TRBD2 | TRBV6-1 | CASSKRGGLAGQTLSEQYF | TGTGCCAGCAGTAAACGGGGGGGACTAGCGGGACAAACCCTCTCCGAGCAGTACTTC
TRBJ1-2 | - | - | TRBV27 | CASSLLPPGARYGYTF | TGTGCCAGCAGTTTACTCCCGCCCGGAGCCCGCTATGGCTACACCTTC
TRBJ2-2 | - | TRBD1 | TRBV7-9 | CASSFPGQGAGGELFF | TGTGCCAGCAGCTTTCCGGGACAGGGGGCTGGCGGGGAGCTGTTTTTT
TRBJ2-1 | - | - | TRBV28 | CASSLTREGVYNEQFF | TGTGCCAGCAGTTTAACGCGGGAAGGTGTATACAATGAGCAGTTCTTC
TRBJ2-1 | - | TRBD1 | TRBV7-3 | CASSLSTGTGDYNEQFF | TGTGCCAGCAGCTTAAGCACCGGGACAGGGGATTACAATGAGCAGTTCTTC
TRBJ1-5 | - | - | TRBV28 | CASITGTEDNQPQHF | TGTGCCAGCATTACCGGGACGGAAGACAATCAGCCCCAGCATTTT
TRBJ2-5 | - | TRBD2 | TRBV4-1 | CASSLGRGAKETQYF | TGCGCCAGCAGCCTCGGGCGGGGGGCAAAAGAGACCCAGTACTTC
TRBJ2-1 | once | TRBD1 | TRBV9 | CASSVVDRGPGNEQFF | TGTGCCAGCAGCGTAGTGGACAGGGGGCCGGGGAATGAGCAGTTCTTC
TRBJ2-1 | once | TRBD2 | TRBV7-9 | CASSLGAGGEQFF | TGTGCCAGCAGCTTAGGGGCGGGAGGGGAGCAGTTCTTC
TRBJ2-3 | - | TRBD2 | TRBV12-3/TRBV12-4 | CASSLRGLAGYSTDTQYF | TGTGCCAGCAGTTTAAGGGGACTAGCGGGATATAGCACAGATACGCAGTATTTT
TRBJ2-3 | once | TRBD2 | TRBV6-6 | CASSYVAGGSDTQYF | TGTGCCAGCAGTTACGTGGCGGGGGGGTCAGATACGCAGTATTTT
TRBJ1-2 | - | - | TRBV29-1 | CSAETRTDGYTF | TGCAGCGCCGAGACTCGGACAGATGGCTACACCTTC
TRBJ2-2 | - | - | TRBV5-5 | CASSHLRSAGELFF | TGTGCCAGCAGCCACCTTCGGAGCGCCGGGGAGCTGTTTTTT
TRBJ2-1 | - | - | TRBV12-3/TRBV12-4 | CASSLVVGPDEQFF | TGTGCCAGCAGTTTAGTCGTCGGACCCGATGAGCAGTTCTTC
TRBJ2-1 | - | - | TRBV12-3/TRBV12-4 | CASSFAGDDEQFF | TGTGCCAGCAGTTTTGCAGGGGATGATGAGCAGTTCTTC
TRBJ2-7 | - | - | TRBV10-2 | CASRDTHEQYF | TGCGCCAGCAGGGACACCCACGAGCAGTACTTC
TRBJ2-3 | - | - | TRBV5-1 | CASSLEGGETTDTQYF | TGCGCCAGCAGCTTGGAGGGCGGGGAGACTACAGATACGCAGTATTTT
TRBJ2-5 | - | - | TRBV19 | CASSPVRGAALETQYF | TGTGCCAGTAGTCCCGTCAGGGGCGCCGCCCTGGAGACCCAGTACTTC
TRBJ1-3 | - | - | TRBV9 | CASSPHGGSGNTIYF | TGTGCCAGCAGCCCCCACGGGGGCTCTGGAAACACCATATATTTT
TRBJ1-1 | - | TRBD1 | TRBV20-1 | CSATGTGAFLGTEAFF | TGCAGTGCAACCGGGACAGGGGCCTTCTTAGGGACTGAAGCTTTCTTT
TRBJ1-5 | few | - | TRBV6-1 | CASKMDNQPQHF | TGTGCCAGCAAAATGGACAATCAGCCCCAGCATTTT
TRBJ2-7 | - | - | TRBV7-9 | CASSAIFRDEQYF | TGTGCCAGCAGCGCCATATTTCGGGACGAGCAGTACTTC
TRBJ2-2 | - | - | TRBV5-1 | CASSLKSGENTGELFF | TGCGCCAGCAGCTTGAAATCGGGCGAGAACACCGGGGAGCTGTTTTTT
TRBJ2-1 | - | TRBD2 | TRBV30 | CASGTSGTYNEQFF | TGTGCCAGCGGGACTAGCGGGACTTACAATGAGCAGTTCTTC
TRBJ2-1 | - | TRBD2 | TRBV20-1 | CSARVGTSFYNEQFF | TGCAGTGCTAGAGTGGGGACTAGCTTCTACAATGAGCAGTTCTTC
TRBJ2-1 | - | TRBD1 | TRBV27 | CASSFGQGAGEQFF | TGTGCCAGCAGTTTCGGCCAGGGGGCTGGTGAGCAGTTCTTC
TRBJ2-1 | - | - | TRBV11-2 | CASSFGTLAYNEQFF | TGTGCCAGCAGCTTCGGGACTCTTGCCTACAATGAGCAGTTCTTC
TRBJ2-7 | - | TRBD2 | TRBV27 | CASSIIAGAGNEQYF | TGTGCCAGCAGTATCATCGCGGGAGCGGGGAACGAGCAGTACTTC
TRBJ1-2 | - | TRBD1 | TRBV13 | CASSERTGARYGYTF | TGTGCCAGCAGCGAACGGACAGGGGCGCGCTATGGCTACACCTTC
TRBJ2-3 | - | - | TRBV27 | CASSFRRGGTDTQYF | TGTGCCAGCAGTTTTCGGCGGGGCGGCACAGATACGCAGTATTTT
TRBJ2-7 | - | - | TRBV10-3 | CAISERTLDYEQYF | TGTGCCATCAGTGAGCGGACCCTCGACTACGAGCAGTACTTC
TRBJ2-2 | - | - | TRBV27 | CASSWGTGTTGELFF | TGTGCCAGCAGTTGGGGAACAGGGACCACCGGGGAGCTGTTTTTT
TRBJ2-5 | - | TRBD1 | TRBV7-9 | CASSPSSDTGGKETQYF | TGTGCCAGCAGCCCTTCGTCCGACACAGGGGGGAAGGAGACCCAGTACTTC
TRBJ2-7 | - | - | TRBV5-1 | CASSFPRAGEKYEQYF | TGCGCCAGCAGCTTCCCCCGGGCAGGGGAAAAATACGAGCAGTACTTC
TRBJ2-5 | - | TRBD2 | TRBV7-8 | CASSSIGLAPAFQETQYF | TGTGCCAGCAGCTCTATAGGACTAGCGCCCGCTTTCCAAGAGACCCAGTACTTC
TRBJ1-5 | - | - | TRBV27 | CASSFRSPNQPQHF | TGTGCCAGCAGTTTCCGCAGCCCTAATCAGCCCCAGCATTTT
TRBJ2-3 | - | TRBD2 | TRBV6-2/TRBV6-3 | CASSYLAGAADTQYF | TGTGCCAGCAGTTATTTAGCGGGAGCGGCAGATACGCAGTATTTT
TRBJ2-2 | few | - | TRBV6-5 | CASSYPGSGELFF | TGTGCCAGCAGTTACCCGGGGTCCGGGGAGCTGTTTTTT
TRBJ2-7 | - | TRBD1 | TRBV27 | CASSCGPGQECEQYF | TGTGCCAGCAGTTGTGGACCGGGACAGGAATGCGAGCAGTACTTC
TRBJ2-1 | - | TRBD2 | TRBV9 | CASSVGSGIPPPQFF | TGTGCCAGCAGCGTAGGTAGCGGGATCCCCCCCCCTCAGTTCTTC
TRBJ2-7 | - | - | TRBV6-1 | CASNSGRHSEYEQYF | TGTGCCAGCAATTCCGGCAGACACAGCGAATACGAGCAGTACTTC
TRBJ2-1 | - | - | TRBV28 | CASSFGPEASSYNEQFF | TGTGCCAGCAGTTTCGGACCTGAAGCCTCCTCCTACAATGAGCAGTTCTTC
TRBJ2-7 | - | - | TRBV3-1 | CASSQGSGWSYEQYF | TGTGCCAGCAGCCAAGGATCTGGCTGGTCCTACGAGCAGTACTTC
TRBJ1-1 | - | TRBD1 | TRBV20-1 | CSADREEPEAFF | TGCAGTGCAGACAGGGAGGAGCCTGAAGCTTTCTTT